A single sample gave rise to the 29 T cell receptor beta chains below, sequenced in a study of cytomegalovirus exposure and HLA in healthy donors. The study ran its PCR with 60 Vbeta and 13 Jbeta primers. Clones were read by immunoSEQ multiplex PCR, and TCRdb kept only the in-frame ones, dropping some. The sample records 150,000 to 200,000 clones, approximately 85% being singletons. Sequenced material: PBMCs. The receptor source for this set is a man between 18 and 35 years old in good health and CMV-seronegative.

CDR3 region: CASSSIRLAGTTDTQYF. The CDR3 DNA reads as TGTGCCAGCAGCTCGATAAGACTAGCGGGAACCACAGATACGCAGTATTTT. This rearrangement joins TRBV7-9 to TRBJ2-3; 11 nucleotides agree with TRBD2. Germline assignment: CDR1 SEHNR and CDR2 FQNEAQ (reference sequence). CDR3 length: 17 amino acids. Trimming removed 4 bases from V and 2 bases from J; junction bases left unmatched: 8.

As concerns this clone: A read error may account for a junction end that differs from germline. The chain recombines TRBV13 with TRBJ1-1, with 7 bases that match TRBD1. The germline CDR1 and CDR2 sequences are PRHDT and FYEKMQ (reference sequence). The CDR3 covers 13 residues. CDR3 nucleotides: TGTGCCAGCAGTTTAGACAGGGCCACTGAAGCTTTCTTT. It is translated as CASSLDRATEAFF.

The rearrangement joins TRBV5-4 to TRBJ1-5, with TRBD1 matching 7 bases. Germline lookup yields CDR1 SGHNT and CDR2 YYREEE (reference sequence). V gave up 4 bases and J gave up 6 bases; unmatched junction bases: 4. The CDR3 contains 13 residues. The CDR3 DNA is TGTGCCAGCAGCCTAGGGGGCCTTCAGCCCCAGCATTTT. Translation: CASSLGGLQPQHF.

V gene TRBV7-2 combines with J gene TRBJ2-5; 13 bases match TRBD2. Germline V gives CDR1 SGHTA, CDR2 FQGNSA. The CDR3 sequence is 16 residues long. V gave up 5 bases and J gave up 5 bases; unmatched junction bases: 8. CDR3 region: CASSPGLAGRWETQYF. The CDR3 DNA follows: TGTGCCAGCAGCCCGGGACTAGCGGGGAGGTGGGAGACCCAGTACTTC.

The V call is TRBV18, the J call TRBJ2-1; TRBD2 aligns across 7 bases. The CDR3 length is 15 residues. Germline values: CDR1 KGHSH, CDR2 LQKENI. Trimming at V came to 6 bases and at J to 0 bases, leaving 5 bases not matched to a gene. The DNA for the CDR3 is TGTGCCAGCTCGCTGGGGGGGAGCTCCTACAATGAGCAGTTCTTC. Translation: CASSLGGSSYNEQFF.

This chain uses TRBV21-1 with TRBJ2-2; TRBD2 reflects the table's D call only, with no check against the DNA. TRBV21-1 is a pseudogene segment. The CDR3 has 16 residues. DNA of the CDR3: TGTGCCAGCAGCAAGCTGACTAGCGGGGAGGTCGGGGAGCTGTTTTTT. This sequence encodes CASSKLTSGEVGELFF.

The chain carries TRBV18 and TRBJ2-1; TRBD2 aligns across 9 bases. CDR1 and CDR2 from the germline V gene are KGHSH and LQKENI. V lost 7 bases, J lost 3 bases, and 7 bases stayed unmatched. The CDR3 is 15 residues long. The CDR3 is CASFSQRGDYNEQFF. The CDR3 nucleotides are TGTGCCAGCTTCAGCCAGCGGGGGGACTACAATGAGCAGTTCTTC.

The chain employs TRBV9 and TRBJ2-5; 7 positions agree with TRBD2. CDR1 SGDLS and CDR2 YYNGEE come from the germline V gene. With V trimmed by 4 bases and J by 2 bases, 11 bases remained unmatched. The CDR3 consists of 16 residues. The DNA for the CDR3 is TGTGCCAGCAGCCCCCGATATAGCGGGTGGCAAGAGACCCAGTACTTC. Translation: CASSPRYSGWQETQYF.

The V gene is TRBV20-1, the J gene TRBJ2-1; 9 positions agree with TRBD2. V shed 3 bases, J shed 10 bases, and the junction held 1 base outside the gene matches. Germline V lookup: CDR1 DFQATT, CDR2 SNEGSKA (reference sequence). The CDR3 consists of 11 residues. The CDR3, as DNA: TGCAGTGCTAGCCTAGCGGGAGAGCAGTTCTTC. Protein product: CSASLAGEQFF.

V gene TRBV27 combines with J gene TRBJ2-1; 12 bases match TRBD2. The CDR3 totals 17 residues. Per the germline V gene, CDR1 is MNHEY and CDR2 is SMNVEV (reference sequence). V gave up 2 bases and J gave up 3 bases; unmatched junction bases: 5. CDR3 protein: CASSLKGLAGIYNEQFF. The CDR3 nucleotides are TGTGCCAGCAGTTTAAAAGGACTAGCGGGGATCTACAATGAGCAGTTCTTC.

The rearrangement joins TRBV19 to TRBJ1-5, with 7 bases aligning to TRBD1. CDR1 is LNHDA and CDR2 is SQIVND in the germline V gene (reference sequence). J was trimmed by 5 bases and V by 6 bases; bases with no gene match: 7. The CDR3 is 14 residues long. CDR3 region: CASSGQVRDQPQHF. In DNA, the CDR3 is TGTGCCAGTAGCGGACAGGTAAGGGATCAGCCCCAGCATTTT.

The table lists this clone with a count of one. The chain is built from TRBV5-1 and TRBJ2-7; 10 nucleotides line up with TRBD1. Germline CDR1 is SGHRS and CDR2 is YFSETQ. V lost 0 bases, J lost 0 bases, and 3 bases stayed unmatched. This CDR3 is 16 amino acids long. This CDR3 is CASSLAGTGVSYEQYF. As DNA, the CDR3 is TGCGCCAGCAGCTTGGCAGGGACAGGGGTCTCCTACGAGCAGTACTTC.

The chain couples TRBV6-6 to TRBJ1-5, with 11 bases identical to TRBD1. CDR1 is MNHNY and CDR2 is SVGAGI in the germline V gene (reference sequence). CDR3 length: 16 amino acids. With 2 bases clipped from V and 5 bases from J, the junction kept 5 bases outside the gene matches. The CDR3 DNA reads TGTGCCAGCAGTTACGGGACAGGGGGAAAGGATCAGCCCCAGCATTTT. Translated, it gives CASSYGTGGKDQPQHF.

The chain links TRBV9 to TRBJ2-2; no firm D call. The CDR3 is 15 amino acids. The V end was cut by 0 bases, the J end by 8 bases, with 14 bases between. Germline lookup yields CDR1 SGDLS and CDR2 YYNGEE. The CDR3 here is CASSVAAEIAGELFF. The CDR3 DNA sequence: TGTGCCAGCAGCGTAGCGGCAGAGATAGCTGGGGAGCTGTTTTTT.

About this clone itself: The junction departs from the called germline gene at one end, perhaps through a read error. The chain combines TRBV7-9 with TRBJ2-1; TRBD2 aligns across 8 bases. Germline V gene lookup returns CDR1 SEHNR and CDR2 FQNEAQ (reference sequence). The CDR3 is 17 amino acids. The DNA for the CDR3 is TGTTCCAGCAGCTCCAGATGGAGCGGGAGCTCCTACAATGAGCAGTTCTTC. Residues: CSSSSRWSGSSYNEQFF.

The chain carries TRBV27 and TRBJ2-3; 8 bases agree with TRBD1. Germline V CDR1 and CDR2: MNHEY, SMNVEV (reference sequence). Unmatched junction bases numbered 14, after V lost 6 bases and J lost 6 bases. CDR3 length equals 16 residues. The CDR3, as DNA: TGTGCCAGCAGACCAGACAGGGGCATTTGGAGTGATACGCAGTATTTT. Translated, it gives CASRPDRGIWSDTQYF.

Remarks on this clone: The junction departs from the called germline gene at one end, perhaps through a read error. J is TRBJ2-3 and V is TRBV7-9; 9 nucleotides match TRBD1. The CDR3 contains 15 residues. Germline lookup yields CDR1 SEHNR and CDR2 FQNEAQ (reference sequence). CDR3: CATQGAMGRIDAQYF. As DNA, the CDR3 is TGTGCCACACAGGGGGCGATGGGCAGGATAGATGCGCAGTATTTT. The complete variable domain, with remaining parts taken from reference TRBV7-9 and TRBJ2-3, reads DTGVSQNPRHKITKRGQNVTFRCDPISEHNRLYWYRQTLGQGPEFLTYFQNEAQLEKSRLLSDRFSAERPKGSFSTLEIQRTEQGDSAMYLCATQGAMGRIDAQYFGPGTRLTVL.

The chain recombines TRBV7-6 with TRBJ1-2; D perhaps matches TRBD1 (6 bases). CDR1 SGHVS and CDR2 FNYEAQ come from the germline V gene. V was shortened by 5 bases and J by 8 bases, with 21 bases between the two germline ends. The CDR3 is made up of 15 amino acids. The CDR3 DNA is TGTGCCAGCAGCCCCGAGGCGACAGGTTCGGGGGGCTACACCTTC. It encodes CASSPEATGSGGYTF. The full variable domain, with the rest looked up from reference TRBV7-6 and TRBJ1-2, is GAGVSQSPRYKVTKRGQDVALRCDPISGHVSLYWYRQALGQGPEFLTYFNYEAQQDKSGLPNDRFSAERPEGSISTLTIQRTEQRDSAMYRCASSPEATGSGGYTFGSGTRLTVV.

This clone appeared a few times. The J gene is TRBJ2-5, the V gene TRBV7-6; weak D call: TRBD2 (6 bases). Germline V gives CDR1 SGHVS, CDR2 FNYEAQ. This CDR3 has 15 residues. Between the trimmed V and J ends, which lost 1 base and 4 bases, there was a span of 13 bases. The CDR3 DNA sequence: TGTGCCAGCAGCTTAGACAGGACGGAGGGAGAGACCCAGTACTTC. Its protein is CASSLDRTEGETQYF.

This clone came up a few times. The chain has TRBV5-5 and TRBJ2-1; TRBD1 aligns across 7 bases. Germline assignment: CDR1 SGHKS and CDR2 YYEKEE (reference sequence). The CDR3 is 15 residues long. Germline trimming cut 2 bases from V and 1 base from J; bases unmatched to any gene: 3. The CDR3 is CASSFSRGSYNEQFF. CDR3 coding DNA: TGTGCCAGCAGCTTCTCCAGGGGGTCCTACAATGAGCAGTTCTTC.

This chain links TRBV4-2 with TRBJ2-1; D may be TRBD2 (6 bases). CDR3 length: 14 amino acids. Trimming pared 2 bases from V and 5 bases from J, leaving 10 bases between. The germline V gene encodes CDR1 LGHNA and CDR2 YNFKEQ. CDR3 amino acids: CASSQRGSNNEQFF. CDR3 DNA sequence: TGTGCCAGCAGCCAACGGGGGTCCAACAATGAGCAGTTCTTC.

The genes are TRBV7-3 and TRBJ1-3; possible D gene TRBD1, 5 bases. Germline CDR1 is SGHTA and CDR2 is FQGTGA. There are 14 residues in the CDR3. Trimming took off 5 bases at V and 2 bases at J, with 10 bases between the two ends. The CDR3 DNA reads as TGTGCCAGCAGCCCCACAGGCCCTGGAAACACCATATATTTT. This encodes CASSPTGPGNTIYF.

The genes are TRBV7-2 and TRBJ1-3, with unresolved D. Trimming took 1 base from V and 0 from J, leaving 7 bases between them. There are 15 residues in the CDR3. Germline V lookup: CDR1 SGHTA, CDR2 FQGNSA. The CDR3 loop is CASSLDLASGNTIYF. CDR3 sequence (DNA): TGTGCCAGCAGCTTAGATTTGGCCTCTGGAAACACCATATATTTT.

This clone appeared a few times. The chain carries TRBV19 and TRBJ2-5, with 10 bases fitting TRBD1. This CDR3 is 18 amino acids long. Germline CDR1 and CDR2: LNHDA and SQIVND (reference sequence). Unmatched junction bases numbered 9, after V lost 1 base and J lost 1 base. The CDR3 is CASSIGAPGTGVQETQYF. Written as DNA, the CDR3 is TGTGCCAGTAGTATAGGGGCCCCCGGGACAGGGGTCCAAGAGACCCAGTACTTC.

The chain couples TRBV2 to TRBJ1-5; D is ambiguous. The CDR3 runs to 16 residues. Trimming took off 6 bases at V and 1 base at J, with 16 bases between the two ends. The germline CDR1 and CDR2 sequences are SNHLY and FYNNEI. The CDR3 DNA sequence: TGTGCCAGCAGACTTAACTCCAGGAGGAGCAATCAGCCCCAGCATTTT. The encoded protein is CASRLNSRRSNQPQHF.

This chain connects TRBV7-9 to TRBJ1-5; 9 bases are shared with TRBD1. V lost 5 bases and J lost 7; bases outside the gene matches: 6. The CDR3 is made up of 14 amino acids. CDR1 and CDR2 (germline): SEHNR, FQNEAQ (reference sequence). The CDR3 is CASSETGGGQPQHF. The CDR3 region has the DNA TGTGCCAGCAGCGAGACAGGGGGAGGACAGCCCCAGCATTTT.

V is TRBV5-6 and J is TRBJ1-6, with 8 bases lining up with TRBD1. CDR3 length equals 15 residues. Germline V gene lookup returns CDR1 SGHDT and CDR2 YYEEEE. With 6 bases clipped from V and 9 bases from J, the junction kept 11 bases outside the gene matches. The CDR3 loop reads CASNFQGARGSPLHF. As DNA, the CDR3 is TGTGCCAGCAATTTTCAGGGGGCGCGAGGTTCACCCCTCCACTTT.

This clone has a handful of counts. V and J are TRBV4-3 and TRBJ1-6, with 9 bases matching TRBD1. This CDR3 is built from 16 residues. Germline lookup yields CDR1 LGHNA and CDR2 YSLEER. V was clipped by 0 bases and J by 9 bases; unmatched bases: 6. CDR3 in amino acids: CASSQERGDRVSPLHF. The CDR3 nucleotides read TGCGCCAGCAGCCAAGAAAGGGGGGACAGGGTTTCACCCCTCCACTTT.

CDR3 sequence reads: CASSQVGNYGYTF. DNA of the CDR3: TGTGCCAGCAGCCAAGTCGGTAACTATGGCTACACCTTC. V is TRBV14 and J is TRBJ1-2; D gene uncertain. The CDR3 runs to 13 residues. Per germline, CDR1 SGHDN and CDR2 FVKESK. Between the trimmed V and J ends, which lost 1 base and 1 base, there was a span of 4 bases.